Listed here is a single T cell receptor (beta chain). Its antigen is as yet unknown. At one boundary the junction diverges from the germline segment, which might be a read error. This record comes from a study of memory CD4+ T cells and cytomegalovirus serostatus. The CDR3 is 12 residues long. Looked up from germline, CDR1 is SGHVT and CDR2 is SQSDAQ. Some clones are missing from TCRdb's copy, which holds only in-frame ones; the method was immunoSEQ multiplex PCR. The data hold 45,000 to 50,000 clones, with 60% to 80% observed a single time. Findings of the study overall: Suggested: most of the CMV-linked TCR signature lies in CD4+ memory cells.

Single viable CD3+CD4+CD8-CD45RO+ cells were sorted as the memory CD4+ T cells. CD4+ T cells were isolated by positive magnetic selection. The rearrangement joins TRBV7-4 to TRBJ2-7, with D perhaps TRBD1 or TRBD2 (6 bases each). This TCR was sampled from an adult in good health and CMV-seronegative. Specimen: memory CD4+ T cells from blood. This CDR3 is CASTLGGYEQYF. The CDR3 nucleotides read TGTGCCAGCACCTTAGGGGGGTACGAGCAGTACTTC.